In its sample, the clone carrying this T cell receptor beta chain was seen many times. Its antigen is currently unknown. Expressed TCRB transcripts were sequenced after all isolated RNA was converted to cDNA. This table comes from immunoSEQ multiplex PCR, and its TCRdb copy is limited to in-frame clones, with some not included. The sample includes 300,000 to 450,000 clones, around a tenth of them seen just once. The data were obtained in a study of beta chain features in type 1 diabetes. Study observations and caveats: Shorter TCRB CDR3s, moderately but significantly so, marked every one of the four CD4+ subsets in Type 1 diabetes patients.

The length of the CDR3 is 14 residues. CDR1 and CDR2 from the germline V gene are SGDLS and YYNGEE. Unmatched junction bases numbered 6, after V lost 4 bases and J lost 5 bases. This sequence was found in a man younger than 40 with type 1 diabetes. The rearrangement uses TRBV9 and TRBJ2-5, with TRBD1 matching over 9 bases. Specimen: central memory CD4+ T cells from blood. The CDR3 reads CASSIGTGRETQYF. CDR3 DNA: TGTGCCAGCAGCATCGGGACAGGGCGGGAGACCCAGTACTTC.